The rows below give T cell receptor beta chains drawn from one sample of a study of T cells in narcolepsy. Profiled with immunoSEQ multiplex PCR; TCRdb holds only in-frame clones, not every one. The top ten hold roughly 2.1% of the sample, which has nearly 35,000 clones, roughly 80% seen once. The specimen was memory (CD45RA-) CD4+ T cells from blood. These receptors all stem from a human donor in good health. Each CDR3 is given with its conserved first and last residue. The D gene is left open where the match is weak. Some rows have no size entry. The others give once, few or many, or a class for an expanded clone.

d_call	j_call	v_call	clone_size	cdr3_aa	cdr3_nt
.	TRBJ1-2	TRBV20-1	.	CSASPESYTF	TGCAGTGCTAGCCCGGAGAGCTACACCTTC
.	TRBJ1-1	TRBV5-1	medium-sized	CASSWAGSGNTEAFF	TGCGCCAGCAGCTGGGCAGGCTCTGGGAACACTGAAGCTTTCTTT
.	TRBJ2-1	TRBV5-5	once	CASSPNRDPATNEQFF	TGTGCCAGCAGCCCCAACCGGGACCCAGCAACCAATGAGCAGTTCTTC
.	TRBJ2-7	TRBV5-1	.	CASSLLATSYEQYF	TGCGCCAGCAGCTTGTTGGCTACATCCTACGAGCAGTACTTC
.	TRBJ1-2	TRBV21-1	once	CASSKAVQPSGYTF	TGTGCCAGCAGCAAAGCTGTCCAGCCCTCTGGCTACACCTTC
.	TRBJ1-1	TRBV14	.	CASSRDGNTEAFF	TGTGCCAGCAGCCGGGACGGTAACACTGAAGCTTTCTTT
.	TRBJ1-5	TRBV19	.	CASSDRQTHSNQPQHF	TGTGCCAGTAGTGACCGACAGACACATAGCAATCAGCCCCAGCATTTT
.	TRBJ2-2	TRBV7-2	.	CASSLTGSNTGELFF	TGTGCCAGCAGTTTAACAGGGTCCAACACCGGGGAGCTGTTTTTT
.	TRBJ2-3	TRBV15	.	CATREGGGVWTDTQYF	TGTGCCACCAGGGAAGGTGGCGGGGTTTGGACAGATACGCAGTATTTT
TRBD1	TRBJ1-4	TRBV5-4	.	CASSSGTGNEKLFF	TGTGCCAGCAGCTCCGGGACAGGGAATGAAAAACTGTTTTTT
.	TRBJ2-3	TRBV15	.	CATSPGVSTDTQYF	TGTGCCACCAGCCCCGGAGTTAGCACAGATACGCAGTATTTT
TRBD2	TRBJ2-6	TRBV2	.	CASSAGLAGGGSGANVLTF	TGTGCCAGCAGTGCCGGACTAGCGGGAGGGGGCTCTGGGGCCAACGTCCTGACTTTC
.	TRBJ1-2	TRBV6-1	.	CASSEAQASYGYTF	TGTGCCAGCAGTGAAGCGCAGGCAAGCTATGGCTACACCTTC
.	TRBJ2-7	TRBV11-2	.	CASSLPGLIYEQYF	TGTGCCAGCAGCTTACCGGGCCTTATCTACGAGCAGTACTTC
TRBD1	TRBJ1-5	TRBV28	.	CASTQGAGVQPQHF	TGTGCCAGCACCCAGGGGGCGGGAGTTCAGCCCCAGCATTTT
TRBD1	TRBJ2-2	TRBV10-3	.	CAIRTGTANTGELFF	TGTGCCATCAGAACCGGGACAGCGAACACCGGGGAGCTGTTTTTT
.	TRBJ2-5	TRBV14	.	CASSQGVQVAWETQYF	TGTGCCAGCAGCCAAGGAGTACAGGTAGCATGGGAGACCCAGTACTTC
.	TRBJ2-7	TRBV6-1	.	CASRLGYEQYF	TGTGCCAGCCGACTGGGATACGAGCAGTACTTC
.	TRBJ2-1	TRBV21-1	once	CASSKVTRAYYNEQFF	TGTGCCAGCAGCAAAGTGACTAGGGCATACTACAATGAGCAGTTCTTC
.	TRBJ1-1	TRBV25-1	.	CASSEGGRITEAFF	TGTGCCAGCAGTGAAGGGGGGCGAATTACTGAAGCTTTCTTT
.	TRBJ1-5	TRBV27	.	CASSFRGGGAPQHF	TGTGCCAGCAGTTTCCGGGGAGGCGGGGCTCCCCAGCATTTT
.	TRBJ2-7	TRBV2	.	CASSGYEQYF	TGTGCCAGCAGTGGGTACGAGCAGTACTTC
TRBD1	TRBJ2-1	TRBV7-6	.	CASSLPLQGNEQFF	TGTGCCAGCAGCTTACCCCTACAGGGGAATGAGCAGTTCTTC
TRBD1	TRBJ2-5	TRBV19	.	CASSLRQGIYVGETQYF	TGTGCCAGTAGTCTAAGACAGGGGATTTACGTTGGGGAGACCCAGTACTTC
TRBD2	TRBJ2-3	TRBV6-1	.	CASTRLAGAVDTQYF	TGTGCCAGCACTAGACTAGCGGGAGCCGTCGATACGCAGTATTTT
TRBD1	TRBJ2-7	TRBV7-9	.	CASRDRDHEQYF	TGTGCCAGCAGGGACAGGGACCACGAGCAGTACTTC
.	TRBJ1-1	TRBV5-1	few	CASSLAQGPGGSTEAFF	TGCGCCAGCAGCTTGGCCCAGGGGCCGGGGGGGAGCACTGAAGCTTTCTTT
.	TRBJ2-1	TRBV2	.	CASSVQLGNEQFF	TGTGCCAGCAGTGTGCAGTTGGGGAATGAGCAGTTCTTC
.	TRBJ1-4	TRBV5-4	.	CASSLIGATNEKLFF	TGTGCCAGCAGCTTGATCGGAGCAACTAATGAAAAACTGTTTTTT
.	TRBJ1-1	TRBV6-5	.	CASSYSTVTANTEAFF	TGTGCCAGCAGTTACTCGACTGTGACAGCGAACACTGAAGCTTTCTTT
.	TRBJ2-4	TRBV25-1	.	CASSDLGTLGNIQYF	TGTGCCAGCAGTGACCTCGGGACCCTGGGGAACATTCAGTACTTC
.	TRBJ1-1	TRBV18	.	CASSPFDQGTEAFF	TGTGCCAGCTCACCATTCGACCAGGGTACTGAAGCTTTCTTT
.	TRBJ1-1	TRBV6-4	.	CASSDRENTEAFF	TGTGCCAGCAGTGACAGGGAGAACACTGAAGCTTTCTTT
TRBD1	TRBJ2-7	TRBV27	.	CASSLTGTSVYEQYF	TGTGCCAGCAGTTTGACAGGGACATCGGTCTACGAGCAGTACTTC
.	TRBJ1-3	TRBV27	.	CASSLHDPAGNTIYF	TGTGCCAGCAGTTTACACGATCCGGCTGGAAACACCATATATTTT
.	TRBJ1-2	TRBV6-5	.	CASSSPAGPKGYGYTF	TGTGCCAGCAGTTCTCCAGCAGGTCCCAAGGGGTATGGCTACACCTTC
.	TRBJ1-1	TRBV6-6	.	CASSYLQGIGAFF	TGTGCCAGCAGTTACTTACAGGGAATTGGAGCTTTCTTT
.	TRBJ1-1	TRBV16	.	CASSQSYSLTEAFF	TGTGCCAGCAGCCAATCATACAGTCTCACTGAAGCTTTCTTT
TRBD2	TRBJ2-7	TRBV6-1	.	CASSQSTSGSYEQYF	TGTGCCAGCAGCCAGTCGACTAGCGGGAGTTACGAGCAGTACTTC
.	TRBJ2-7	TRBV21-1	.	CASSINRGQGEIYEQYF	TGTGCCAGCAGCATTAACCGGGGACAGGGGGAAATTTACGAGCAGTACTTC
TRBD1	TRBJ1-1	TRBV5-1	.	CASTSGTGAENTEAFF	TGCGCCAGCACGTCCGGGACAGGGGCCGAGAACACTGAAGCTTTCTTT
.	TRBJ1-1	TRBV30	.	CAWSPGRSGGFTEAFF	TGTGCCTGGAGTCCGGGACGTAGTGGAGGTTTCACTGAAGCTTTCTTT
TRBD2	TRBJ2-3	TRBV10-3	.	CAAKGSGVGTDTQYF	TGTGCCGCGAAGGGAAGCGGGGTGGGGACAGATACGCAGTATTTT